The source of this T cell receptor beta chain is a study of technical replicates of blood from several donors. TCRdb's copy holds only in-frame clones and misses some; the assay was immunoSEQ multiplex PCR. The sample carries tens of thousands of clones, 91% recorded once. After removal of 5 bases from V and 6 bases from J, the junction contained 10 bases not matched to a gene. Germline V CDR1 and CDR2: SGDLS, YYNGEE. The CDR3 is 15 residues long. This clonotype was obtained from a human donor in good health. Some clones in this sample may be carry-over from other donors' samples. Sequencing was performed on T cells isolated from PBMCs. The V and J genes are TRBV9 and TRBJ2-2; 7 bases match TRBD1. The CDR3, as DNA: TGTGCCAGCAGTTGGGACAGCTCCTCCGCCGGGGAGCTGTTTTTT. Translating gives CASSWDSSSAGELFF.